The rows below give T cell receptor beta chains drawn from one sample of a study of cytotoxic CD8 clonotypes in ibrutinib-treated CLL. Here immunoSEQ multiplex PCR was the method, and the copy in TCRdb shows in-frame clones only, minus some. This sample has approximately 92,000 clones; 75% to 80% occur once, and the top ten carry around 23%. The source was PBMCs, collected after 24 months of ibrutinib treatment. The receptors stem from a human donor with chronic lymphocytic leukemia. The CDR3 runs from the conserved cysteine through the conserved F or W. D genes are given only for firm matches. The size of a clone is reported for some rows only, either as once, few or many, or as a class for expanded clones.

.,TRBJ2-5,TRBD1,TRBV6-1,TGTGCCAGCAGGGTACAGGGGGCAGAGACCCAGTACTTC,CASRVQGAETQYF
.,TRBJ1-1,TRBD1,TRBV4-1,TGCGCCAGCAGGTCAACCGGGACAGGGAGGACTGAAGCTTTCTTT,CASRSTGTGRTEAFF
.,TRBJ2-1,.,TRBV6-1,TGTGCCAGCAGTGAAGAAGGTTTTCGGGTCGGGGACAATGAGCAGTTCTTC,CASSEEGFRVGDNEQFF
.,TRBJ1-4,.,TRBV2,TGTGCCAGCAGTTTGCAGGGAGTACCTAATGAAAAACTGTTTTTT,CASSLQGVPNEKLFF
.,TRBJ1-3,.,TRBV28,TGTGCCAGCGGGCCCTGGGACGCCTCTGGAAACACCATATATTTT,CASGPWDASGNTIYF
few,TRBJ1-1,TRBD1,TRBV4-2,TGTGCCAGCAGCCAAGACCCGGGACAGGGGAACACTGAAGCTTTCTTT,CASSQDPGQGNTEAFF
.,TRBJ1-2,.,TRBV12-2,TGTGCAAGTCGCTTAGTTAGACCCTATGGCTACACCTTC,CASRLVRPYGYTF
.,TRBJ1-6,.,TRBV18,TGTGCCAGCTCACCACCTCACCCGCCGGGGGGTAATTCACCCCTCCACTTT,CASSPPHPPGGNSPLHF
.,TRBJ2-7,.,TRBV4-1,TGCGCCAGCAGCCAAGATGAAGTTCGGGACACCTACCCCTACGAGCAGTACTTC,CASSQDEVRDTYPYEQYF
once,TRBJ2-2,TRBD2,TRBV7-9,TGTGCCAGCAGCTTACTAGCGGGACACACCGGGGAGCTGTTTTTT,CASSLLAGHTGELFF
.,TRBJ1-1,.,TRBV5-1,TGCGCCAGCAGCTTGGACACCTATGAAAGTACTGAAGCTTTCTTT,CASSLDTYESTEAFF
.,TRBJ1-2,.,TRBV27,TGTGCCAGCAGTTGGAGGGCAGCACCACCAGCCTATGGCTACACCTTC,CASSWRAAPPAYGYTF
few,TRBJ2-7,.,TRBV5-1,TGCGCCAGCAGCTCTAGGCCGGCCGAGCAGTACTTC,CASSSRPAEQYF
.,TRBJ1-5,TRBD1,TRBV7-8,TGTGCCAGCAGCCCGGACAGGATGGGCAATCAGCCCCAGCATTTT,CASSPDRMGNQPQHF
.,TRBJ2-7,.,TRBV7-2,TGTGCCAGCAGCTTAAATCAGGGAAGGGGCGAGCAGTACTTC,CASSLNQGRGEQYF
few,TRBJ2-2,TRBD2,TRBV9,TGTGCCAGCAGCGTAGTGGGAGCGGGAGGGACCGGGGAGCTGTTTTTT,CASSVVGAGGTGELFF
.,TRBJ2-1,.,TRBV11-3,TGTGCCAGCAGCGCCTCAGAGATCCATGAGCAGTTCTTC,CASSASEIHEQFF
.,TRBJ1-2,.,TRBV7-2,TGTGCCAGCAGCTCTAACCCCAACTATGGCTACACCTTC,CASSSNPNYGYTF
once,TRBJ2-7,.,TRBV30,TGTGCCTGGAGGACAGGACTATACGAGCAGTACTTC,CAWRTGLYEQYF
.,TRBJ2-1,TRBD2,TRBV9,TGTGCCAGCAGCGTACCTACGGAGCCCGGGACTAGCGGCTACAATGAGCAGTTCTTC,CASSVPTEPGTSGYNEQFF
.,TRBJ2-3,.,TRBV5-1,TGCGCCAGCAGCTTGACTAGCACAGATACGCAGTATTTT,CASSLTSTDTQYF
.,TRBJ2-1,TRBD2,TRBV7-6,TGTGCCAGCAGCTTAGGACTAGCTTCTGAGCAGTTCTTC,CASSLGLASEQFF
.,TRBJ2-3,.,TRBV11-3,TGTGCCAGCAGCCAAGTGGACGATACGCAGTATTTT,CASSQVDDTQYF
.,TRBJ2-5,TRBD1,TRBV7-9,TGTGCCAGCAGGAATGACAGGGGTCAAGAGACCCAGTACTTC,CASRNDRGQETQYF
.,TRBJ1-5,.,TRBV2,TGTGCCAGCAGTGTCCCAGGGACTGGCAATCAGCCCCAGCATTTT,CASSVPGTGNQPQHF
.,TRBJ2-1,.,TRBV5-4,TGTGCCAGCAGGATGGAGCGGTGGGACAATGAGCAGTTCTTC,CASRMERWDNEQFF
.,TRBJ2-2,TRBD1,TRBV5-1,TGCGCCAGCAGCCCGGGGACAGGGGTAAACACCGGGGAGCTGTTTTTT,CASSPGTGVNTGELFF
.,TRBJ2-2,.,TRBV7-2,TGTACCAGCAGCTTAGCTGGCCGGGAGCTGTTTTTT,CTSSLAGRELFF
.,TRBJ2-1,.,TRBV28,TGTGCCAGCAGTTCTAACCTAGCGTGGGACAATGAGCAGTTCTTC,CASSSNLAWDNEQFF
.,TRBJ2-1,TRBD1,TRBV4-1,TGCGCCAGCAGCCAGGACCCAGGGGGCATCTCCTACAATGAGCAGTTCTTC,CASSQDPGGISYNEQFF
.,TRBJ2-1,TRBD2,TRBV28,TGTGCCAGCAGTTCCCCCCTCTTTGGGCTAGCGGAACTATACAATGAGCAGTTCTTC,CASSSPLFGLAELYNEQFF
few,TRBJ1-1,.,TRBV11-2,TGTGCCAGCAGCCCGTCCCTACCCATGGGGACTGAAGCTTTCTTT,CASSPSLPMGTEAFF
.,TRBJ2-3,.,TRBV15,TGTGCCACCAGCAGAGCTAGGTTGCTCACAGATACGCAGTATTTT,CATSRARLLTDTQYF
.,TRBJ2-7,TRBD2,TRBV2,TGTGCCAGCGGAGACGTAGCGGGAATACGGGAGCAGTACTTC,CASGDVAGIREQYF
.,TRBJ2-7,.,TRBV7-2,TGTGCCAGCAGCTTAGGAATAGGGGGGGCTAGGCCCTACGAGCAGTACTTC,CASSLGIGGARPYEQYF